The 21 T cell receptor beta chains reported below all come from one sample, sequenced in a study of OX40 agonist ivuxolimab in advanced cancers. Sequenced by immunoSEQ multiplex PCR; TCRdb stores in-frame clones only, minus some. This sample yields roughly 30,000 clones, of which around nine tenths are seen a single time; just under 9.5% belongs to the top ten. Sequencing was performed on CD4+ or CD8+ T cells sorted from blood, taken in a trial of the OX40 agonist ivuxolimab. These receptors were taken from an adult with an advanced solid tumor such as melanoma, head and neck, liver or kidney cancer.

CDR3 loop: CASSSSGRGTEAFF. The CDR3 coding sequence is TGTGCCAGCAGCTCCTCGGGGAGGGGCACTGAAGCTTTCTTT. The J gene is TRBJ1-1, the V gene TRBV7-3; possible D gene TRBD1, 5 bases. The CDR3 extends over 14 amino acids. The germline V gene encodes CDR1 SGHTA and CDR2 FQGTGA. V lost 4 bases, J lost 4 bases, and 13 bases lay in between.

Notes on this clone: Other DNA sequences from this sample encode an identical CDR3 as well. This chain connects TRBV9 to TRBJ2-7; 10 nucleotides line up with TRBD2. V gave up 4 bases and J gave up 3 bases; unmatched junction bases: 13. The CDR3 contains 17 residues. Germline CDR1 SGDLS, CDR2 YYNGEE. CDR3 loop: CASSPGGGSSGSYEQYF. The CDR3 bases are TGTGCCAGCAGCCCCGGGGGGGGGTCTAGCGGGAGCTACGAGCAGTACTTC.

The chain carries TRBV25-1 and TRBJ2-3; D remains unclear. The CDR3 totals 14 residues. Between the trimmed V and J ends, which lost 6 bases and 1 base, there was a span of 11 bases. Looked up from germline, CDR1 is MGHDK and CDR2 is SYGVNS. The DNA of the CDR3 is TGTGCCAGCAGCGGAGTAAGGGGCACAGATACGCAGTATTTT. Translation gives CASSGVRGTDTQYF.

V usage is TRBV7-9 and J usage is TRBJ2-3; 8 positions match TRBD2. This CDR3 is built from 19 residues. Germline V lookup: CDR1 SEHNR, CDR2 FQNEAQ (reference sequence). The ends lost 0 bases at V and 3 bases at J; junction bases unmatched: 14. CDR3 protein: CASSLAPWLAGQGTDTQYF. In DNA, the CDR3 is TGTGCCAGCAGCTTAGCGCCGTGGCTAGCGGGCCAGGGGACAGATACGCAGTATTTT.

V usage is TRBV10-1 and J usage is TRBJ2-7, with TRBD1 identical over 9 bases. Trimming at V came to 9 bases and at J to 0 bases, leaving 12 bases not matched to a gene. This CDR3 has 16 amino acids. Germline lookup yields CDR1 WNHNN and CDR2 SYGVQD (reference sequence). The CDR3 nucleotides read TGCGCCAGATCAGTCCGGGGACAGGGAGACTCCTACGAGCAGTACTTC. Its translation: CARSVRGQGDSYEQYF.

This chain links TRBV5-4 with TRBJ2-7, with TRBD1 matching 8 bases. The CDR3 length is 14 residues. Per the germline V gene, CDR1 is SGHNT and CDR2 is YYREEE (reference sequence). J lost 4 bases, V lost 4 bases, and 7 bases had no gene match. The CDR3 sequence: CASSPDREWYEQYF. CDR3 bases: TGTGCCAGCAGCCCGGACAGGGAATGGTACGAGCAGTACTTC. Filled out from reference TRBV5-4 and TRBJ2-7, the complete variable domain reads ETGVTQSPTHLIKTRGQQVTLRCSSQSGHNTVSWYQQALGQGPQFIFQYYREEENGRGNFPPRFSGLQFPNYSSELNVNALELDDSALYLCASSPDREWYEQYFGPGTRLTVT.

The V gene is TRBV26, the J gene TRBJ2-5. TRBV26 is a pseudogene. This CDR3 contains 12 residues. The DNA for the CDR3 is TGTGCCAGCAGTTTAGGACGGGAGACCCAGTACTTC. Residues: CASSLGRETQYF.

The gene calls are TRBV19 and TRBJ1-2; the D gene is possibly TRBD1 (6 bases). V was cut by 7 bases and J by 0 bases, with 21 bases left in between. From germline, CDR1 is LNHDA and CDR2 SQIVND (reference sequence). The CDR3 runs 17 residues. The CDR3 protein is CASTRSTGGSPNYGYTF. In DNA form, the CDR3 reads TGTGCCAGTACCCGCTCGACAGGTGGGAGTCCTAACTATGGCTACACCTTC.

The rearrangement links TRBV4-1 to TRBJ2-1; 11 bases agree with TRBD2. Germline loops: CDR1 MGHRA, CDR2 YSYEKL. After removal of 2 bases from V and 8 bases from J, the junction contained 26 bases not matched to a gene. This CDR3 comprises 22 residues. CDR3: CASSQREGARLAGGGGMDEQFF. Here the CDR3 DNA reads TGCGCCAGCAGCCAAAGGGAGGGCGCGAGGCTAGCGGGAGGAGGGGGCATGGATGAGCAGTTCTTC.

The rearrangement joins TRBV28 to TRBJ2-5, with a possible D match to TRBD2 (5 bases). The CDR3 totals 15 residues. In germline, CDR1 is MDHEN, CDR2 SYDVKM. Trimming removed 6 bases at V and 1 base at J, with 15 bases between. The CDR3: CASSSQSSSQETQYF. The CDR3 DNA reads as TGTGCCAGCAGCTCCCAATCTAGCAGCCAAGAGACCCAGTACTTC.

The CDR3 reads CASSQGSPTNEKLFF. The CDR3, as DNA: TGCGCCAGCAGCCAAGGCAGCCCAACTAATGAAAAACTGTTTTTT. This sequence joins TRBV4-1 and TRBJ1-4; D unresolved. V gave up 1 base and J gave up 0 bases, with 6 bases separating them. Germline CDR1 reads MGHRA; CDR2 reads YSYEKL. This CDR3 has 15 residues.

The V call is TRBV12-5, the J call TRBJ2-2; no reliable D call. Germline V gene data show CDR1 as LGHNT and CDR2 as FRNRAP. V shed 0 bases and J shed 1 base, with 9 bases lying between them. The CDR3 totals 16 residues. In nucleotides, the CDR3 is TGTGCTAGTGGTTTGGTTATTAGCAGGAACACCGGGGAGCTGTTTTTT. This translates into CASGLVISRNTGELFF.

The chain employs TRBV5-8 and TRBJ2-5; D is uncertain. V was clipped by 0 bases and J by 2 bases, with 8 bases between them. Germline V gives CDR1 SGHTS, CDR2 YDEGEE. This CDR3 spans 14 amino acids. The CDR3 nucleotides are TGTGCCAGCAGCTTGGACAGCTTACAAGAGACCCAGTACTTC. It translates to CASSLDSLQETQYF.

CDR3 residues: CASSESTGQPQHF. The CDR3 DNA follows: TGCGCCAGCAGTGAGTCTACGGGGCAGCCCCAGCATTTT. This chain uses TRBV10-1 with TRBJ1-5; unclear D gene. From germline, CDR1 is WNHNN and CDR2 SYGVQD (reference sequence). V lost 0 bases and J lost 7, with 7 bases in between. This CDR3 spans 13 amino acids.

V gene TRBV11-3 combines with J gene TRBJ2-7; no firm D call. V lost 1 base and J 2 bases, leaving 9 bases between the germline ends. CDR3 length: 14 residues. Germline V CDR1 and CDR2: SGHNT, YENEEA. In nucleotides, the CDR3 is TGTGCCAGCAGCTTAGGTTCTCCAGCCTACGAGCAGTACTTC. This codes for CASSLGSPAYEQYF.

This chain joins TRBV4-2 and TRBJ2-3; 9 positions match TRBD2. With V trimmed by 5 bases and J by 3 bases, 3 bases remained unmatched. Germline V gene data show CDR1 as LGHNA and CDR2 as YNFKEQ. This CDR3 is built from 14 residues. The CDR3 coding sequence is TGTGCCAGCAGCGCGGGGGGGCCGACAGATACGCAGTATTTT. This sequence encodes CASSAGGPTDTQYF.

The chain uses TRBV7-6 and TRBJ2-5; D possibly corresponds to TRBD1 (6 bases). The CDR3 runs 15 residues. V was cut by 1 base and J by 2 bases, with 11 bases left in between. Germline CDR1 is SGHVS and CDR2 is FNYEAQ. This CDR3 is CASSLEGHLQETQYF. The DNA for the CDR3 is TGTGCCAGCAGCTTAGAGGGACACCTTCAAGAGACCCAGTACTTC.

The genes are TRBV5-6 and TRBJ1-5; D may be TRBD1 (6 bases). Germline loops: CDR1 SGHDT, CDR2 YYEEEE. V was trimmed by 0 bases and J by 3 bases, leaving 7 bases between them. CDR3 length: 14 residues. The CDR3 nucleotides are TGTGCCAGCAGCTTGGGGGGGGCCAATCAGCCCCAGCATTTT. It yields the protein CASSLGGANQPQHF.

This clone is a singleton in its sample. The CDR3 DNA reads as TGTGCCAGCAGCTTAATTGGCGGAGACACAGATACGCAGTATTTT. Encoded protein: CASSLIGGDTDTQYF. The J gene is TRBJ2-3, the V gene TRBV7-9; D ambiguous. This CDR3 has 15 residues. V was cut by 2 bases and J by 2 bases, with 11 bases left in between. Looked up from germline, CDR1 is SEHNR and CDR2 is FQNEAQ (reference sequence).

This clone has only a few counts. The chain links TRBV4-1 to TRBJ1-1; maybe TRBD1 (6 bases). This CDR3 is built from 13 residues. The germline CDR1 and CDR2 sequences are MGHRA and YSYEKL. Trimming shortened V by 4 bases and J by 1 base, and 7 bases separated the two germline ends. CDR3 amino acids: CASSPGQNTEAFF. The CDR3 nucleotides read TGCGCCAGCAGCCCGGGACAGAACACTGAAGCTTTCTTT.

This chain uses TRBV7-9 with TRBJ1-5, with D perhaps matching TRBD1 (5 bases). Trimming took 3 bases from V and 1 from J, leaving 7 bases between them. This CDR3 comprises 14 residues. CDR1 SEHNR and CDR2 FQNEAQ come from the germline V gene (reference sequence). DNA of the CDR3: TGTGCCAGCAGCTTGGACACCAGCAATCAGCCCCAGCATTTT. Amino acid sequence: CASSLDTSNQPQHF.